Each of the 28 T cell receptor beta chains below was sequenced from the same sample in a study of blood T cell repertoires in COVID-19. Repertoires were generated with immunoSEQ multiplex PCR, while TCRdb's copy carries only in-frame clones and drops some. The data show 140,000 to 150,000 clones, with more than 60% seen just once and approximately 2% held by the top ten. The source material was peripheral blood. These receptors were collected from an older woman with acute or convalescent COVID-19.

With respect to this clone: A much larger clonotype is one base distant, so this may be a read error. This sequence joins TRBV12-3 or TRBV12-4 and TRBJ2-7, with 7 bases matching TRBD1. This CDR3 comprises 13 residues. V shed 6 bases, J shed 2 bases, and the junction held 4 bases outside the gene matches. As DNA, the CDR3 is TGTGCCAGCAGCTCGGGACAGCCCTACGAGCAGTACTTC. Amino acid sequence: CASSSGQPYEQYF.

The chain recombines TRBV11-2 with TRBJ2-4; 7 nucleotides align to TRBD1. The CDR3 totals 16 residues. With 3 bases clipped from V and 0 bases from J, the junction kept 5 bases outside the gene matches. Germline loops: CDR1 SGHAT, CDR2 FQNNGV. This chain's CDR3 is CASSFYGTVAKNIQYF. The CDR3 DNA reads as TGTGCCAGCAGCTTTTACGGGACAGTAGCCAAAAACATTCAGTACTTC.

The chain combines TRBV19 with TRBJ2-5; D is possibly TRBD1 (6 bases). The CDR3 sequence is 15 residues long. Germline assignment: CDR1 LNHDA and CDR2 SQIVND (reference sequence). Trimming cost V 1 base and J 3 bases, with 12 bases left between them. The CDR3 region is CASSIGTGIKETQYF. CDR3 in DNA: TGTGCCAGTAGTATAGGAACAGGGATCAAAGAGACCCAGTACTTC.

The rearrangement uses TRBV2 and TRBJ2-5; D not resolved. V gave up 3 bases and J gave up 4 bases, with 12 bases separating them. The CDR3 has 14 residues. The germline V gene has CDR1 SNHLY and CDR2 FYNNEI. The CDR3 spells CASSEWLGGETQYF. The CDR3 coding sequence is TGTGCCAGCAGTGAGTGGCTAGGCGGAGAGACCCAGTACTTC.

DNA for the CDR3: TGTGCCAGCAGCTCGACTAGCGGGAGGGCGCCGTTCTTC. This encodes CASSSTSGRAPFF. The chain is built from TRBV5-6 and TRBJ2-1, with TRBD2 identical over 14 bases. V lost 3 bases and J lost 15; bases outside the gene matches: 5. Germline CDR1 is SGHDT and CDR2 is YYEEEE. The CDR3 consists of 13 residues. Using reference TRBV5-6 and TRBJ2-1 for the parts outside the CDR3, the full variable domain is DAGVTQSPTHLIKTRGQQVTLRCSPKSGHDTVSWYQQALGQGPQFIFQYYEEEERQRGNFPDRFSGHQFPNYSSELNVNALLLGDSALYLCASSSTSGRAPFFGPGTRLTVL.

On this clone itself: This CDR3 is also generated by other DNA sequences in the sample. The rearrangement links TRBV6-5 to TRBJ2-7, with TRBD2 matching 10 bases. The CDR3 totals 15 residues. V lost 6 bases and J lost 3; bases outside the gene matches: 8. Germline V gene lookup returns CDR1 MNHEY and CDR2 SVGAGI. In nucleotides, the CDR3 is TGTGCCAGCAGCCTTTTAGCGGGGGGCCTCTACGAGCAGTACTTC. The encoded protein is CASSLLAGGLYEQYF.

The DNA for the CDR3 is TGTGCCAGCAGGAGGACAGGGAGCGGCTACAATGAGCAGTTCTTC. It specifies CASRRTGSGYNEQFF. The chain recombines TRBV2 with TRBJ2-1, with 8 bases lining up with TRBD1. J gave up 3 bases and V 6 bases, and 7 bases lay outside the gene matches. CDR1 and CDR2 from the germline V gene are SNHLY and FYNNEI. The CDR3 spans 15 residues.

This clone was counted a few times. CDR3 loop: CARSRDSDPTYNEQFF. CDR3 nucleotide sequence: TGTGCCAGAAGCAGGGACAGTGACCCTACCTACAATGAGCAGTTCTTC. This chain links TRBV5-3 with TRBJ2-1; 7 bases fit TRBD1. TRBV5-3 is flagged as an ORF with uncertain function. V lost 4 bases and J lost 2; bases outside the gene matches: 9. The CDR3 is made up of 16 amino acids.

This clone was counted a few times. The V gene is TRBV25-1, the J gene TRBJ1-1, with D unresolved. V was pared by 5 bases and J by 1 base, with 8 bases between. The CDR3 consists of 13 residues. Germline V CDR1 and CDR2: MGHDK, SYGVNS. CDR3 sequence (DNA): TGTGCCAGCAGTTTATGGGCGAACACTGAAGCTTTCTTT. It is translated as CASSLWANTEAFF.

The chain is built from TRBV7-9 and TRBJ2-7, with TRBD2 matching 10 bases. CDR1 is SEHNR and CDR2 is FQNEAQ in the germline V gene (reference sequence). With V trimmed by 5 bases and J by 2 bases, 6 bases remained unmatched. CDR3 length equals 15 residues. The CDR3 nucleotides read TGTGCCAGCAGCACTGGACTAGCGGAGACCTACGAGCAGTACTTC. Translated, it gives CASSTGLAETYEQYF.

The rearrangement joins TRBV4-1 to TRBJ2-4, with TRBD1 as a possible D gene (6 bases). This CDR3 spans 13 amino acids. V was pared by 5 bases and J by 12 bases, with 17 bases between. Per the germline V gene, CDR1 is MGHRA and CDR2 is YSYEKL. The CDR3 sequence is CASSEKRDTTQYF. CDR3 in DNA: TGCGCCAGCAGCGAGAAGAGGGACACGACTCAGTACTTC.

The CDR3 DNA is TGTGCCTGGAGGACGCAATGGGAGACTGAAGCTTTCTTT. This translates into CAWRTQWETEAFF. The chain employs TRBV30 and TRBJ1-1; D is unclear. This CDR3 comprises 13 residues. Germline lookup yields CDR1 GTSNPN and CDR2 SVGIG (reference sequence). Trimming took off 3 bases at V and 5 bases at J, with 13 bases between the two ends.

In its sample, this clone was seen a few times. V gene TRBV5-1 combines with J gene TRBJ2-1, with TRBD2 matching over 14 bases. Trimming cost V 4 bases and J 14 bases; bases outside gene matches: 11. CDR3 length equals 15 residues. Per germline, CDR1 SGHRS and CDR2 YFSETQ. Here the CDR3 reads CASSQGTSGGTSKFF. DNA of the CDR3: TGCGCCAGCAGCCAAGGGACTAGCGGGGGTACAAGCAAGTTCTTC.

This clone showed up just a few times. This chain uses TRBV6-6 with TRBJ2-1; D call uncertain. The CDR3 runs to 12 residues. V was cut by 5 bases and J by 6 bases, with 8 bases left in between. Germline V lookup: CDR1 MNHNY, CDR2 SVGAGI (reference sequence). The CDR3 DNA reads TGTGCCAGCAGTGCCACAACCAATGAGCAGTTCTTC. Amino acid sequence: CASSATTNEQFF.

The chain joins TRBV11-2 to TRBJ2-7; TRBD1 agrees at 7 bases. V lost 4 bases to trimming and J lost 2 bases; unmatched junction nucleotides: 5. The CDR3 loop spans 14 amino acids. From germline, CDR1 is SGHAT and CDR2 FQNNGV. CDR3 sequence: CASSSSTGAYEQYF. Written as DNA, the CDR3 is TGTGCCAGCAGCTCCTCCACAGGGGCCTACGAGCAGTACTTC.

This CDR3 reads CASSPGVSHPLLYEQYF. The CDR3, as DNA: TGTGCCAGCAGTCCGGGGGTTAGCCACCCTTTACTCTACGAGCAGTACTTC. The rearrangement uses TRBV27 and TRBJ2-7; possible D gene TRBD2, 6 bases. V lost 5 bases and J lost 3, with 23 bases in between. This CDR3 spans 17 amino acids. Germline lookup yields CDR1 MNHEY and CDR2 SMNVEV (reference sequence).

The CDR3 sequence is CASSSHNYEQYF. DNA for the CDR3: TGTGCCAGCAGCTCACATAACTACGAGCAGTACTTC. The chain joins TRBV7-9 to TRBJ2-7; unclear D gene. The CDR3 contains 12 residues. Germline V gene data show CDR1 as SEHNR and CDR2 as FQNEAQ (reference sequence). Trimming cost V 4 bases and J 3 bases, with 7 bases left between them.

The chain employs TRBV23-1 and TRBJ1-1; 8 bases agree with TRBD1. TRBV23-1 is recorded as an ORF, its role being uncertain. The CDR3 runs to 16 residues. Germline trimming cut 4 bases from V and 0 bases from J; bases unmatched to any gene: 7. The CDR3 is CASSLGTGPLNTEAFF. The CDR3 nucleotides are TGCGCCAGCAGTCTTGGGACAGGACCCCTGAACACTGAAGCTTTCTTT.

The rearrangement links TRBV18 to TRBJ1-4, with unresolved D. V lost 1 base and J lost 8, with 8 bases in between. CDR1 and CDR2 (germline): KGHSH, LQKENI. The CDR3 has 13 residues. In DNA form, the CDR3 reads TGTGCCAGCTCACCACAGGGAGACGAAAAACTGTTTTTT. Its translation is CASSPQGDEKLFF.

The chain couples TRBV12-3 or TRBV12-4 to TRBJ2-1, with D perhaps TRBD2 (6 bases). The V and J ends lost 2 bases and 10 bases respectively, with 12 bases between them. The CDR3 is 13 amino acids. Here the CDR3 DNA reads TGTGCCAGCAGTTTAAGCTGGGGGGTAGAGCAGTTCTTC. This translates into CASSLSWGVEQFF.

The chain links TRBV28 to TRBJ1-2, with a possible D match to TRBD1 (5 bases). The CDR3 is made up of 13 amino acids. Germline CDR1 MDHEN, CDR2 SYDVKM. Trimming left V 2 bases short and J 4 bases short, with 8 bases between. CDR3 residues: CASSLRQLYGYTF. CDR3 nucleotides: TGTGCCAGCAGTTTAAGACAGCTCTATGGCTACACCTTC.

The V call is TRBV18, the J call TRBJ2-6, with 11 bases aligning to TRBD1. Germline V CDR1 and CDR2: KGHSH, LQKENI. The CDR3 loop spans 18 amino acids. V lost 3 bases and J lost 2; bases outside the gene matches: 6. This CDR3 is CASSPSGTGGTGANVLTF. In DNA form, the CDR3 reads TGTGCCAGCTCACCCTCCGGGACAGGGGGAACTGGGGCCAACGTCCTGACTTTC.

The V call is TRBV7-9, the J call TRBJ2-7; 7 nucleotides agree with TRBD1. With 5 bases clipped from V and 7 bases from J, the junction kept 14 bases outside the gene matches. The CDR3 is 15 residues long. Germline CDR1 reads SEHNR; CDR2 reads FQNEAQ (reference sequence). CDR3 amino acids: CASSPRDRVPGEQYF. The CDR3 DNA reads TGTGCCAGCAGCCCCCGAGACAGGGTCCCAGGGGAGCAGTACTTC. Looking up the rest from reference TRBV7-9 and TRBJ2-7 gives the full variable domain: DTGVSQNPRHKITKRGQNVTFRCDPISEHNRLYWYRQTLGQGPEFLTYFQNEAQLEKSRLLSDRFSAERPKGSFSTLEIQRTEQGDSAMYLCASSPRDRVPGEQYFGPGTRLTVT.

In this sample, this clone turned up once. This chain links TRBV7-9 with TRBJ2-7; 8 bases are a match to TRBD1. Germline CDR1 SEHNR, CDR2 FQNEAQ (reference sequence). V was clipped by 5 bases and J by 2 bases; unmatched bases: 8. This CDR3 has 15 amino acids. CDR3 in DNA: TGTGCCAGCAGCCCAGCAGGGGGCCGGACCTACGAGCAGTACTTC. It codes for CASSPAGGRTYEQYF.

The chain links TRBV4-1 to TRBJ2-7; 7 positions match TRBD1. Germline-derived CDR1 and CDR2 are MGHRA and YSYEKL. The J segment lost 3 bases and the V segment lost 2 bases, leaving 7 bases of the junction unmatched. The CDR3 has 15 amino acids. This chain's CDR3 is CASSQPSGTDYEQYF. CDR3 bases: TGCGCCAGCAGCCAACCATCCGGGACAGACTACGAGCAGTACTTC.

J is TRBJ2-1 and V is TRBV6-6; the D gene is possibly TRBD2 (5 bases). This CDR3 is built from 15 residues. The V gene's germline CDR1 is MNHNY and CDR2 SVGAGI (reference sequence). V was clipped by 5 bases and J by 3 bases, with 14 bases between them. CDR3 coding DNA: TGTGCCAGCAGTACCGGACTTTTGGGCTACAATGAGCAGTTCTTC. It specifies CASSTGLLGYNEQFF.

This sequence joins TRBV19 and TRBJ2-7, with D maybe TRBD1 (6 bases). CDR3 length equals 13 residues. Trimming removed 10 bases from V and 5 bases from J, with 18 bases in between. Germline-derived CDR1 and CDR2 are LNHDA and SQIVND (reference sequence). This CDR3 reads CAIPLRGKDEQYF. The CDR3, as DNA: TGTGCCATCCCACTAAGGGGGAAGGACGAGCAGTACTTC.

V gene TRBV5-1 combines with J gene TRBJ1-3; 7 bases match TRBD1. The J segment lost 1 base and the V segment lost 0 bases, leaving 4 bases of the junction unmatched. CDR3 length equals 16 residues. In germline, CDR1 is SGHRS, CDR2 YFSETQ. DNA of the CDR3: TGCGCCAGCAGCTTGGCGACAGGGAATTCTGGAAACACCATATATTTT. This encodes CASSLATGNSGNTIYF.